The sequence of this TCR beta chain was determined in a study of technical replicates of blood from several donors. Here immunoSEQ multiplex PCR was the method, and the copy in TCRdb shows in-frame clones only, minus some. Altogether approximately 81,000 clones are present, about 81% being singletons, with the ten largest covering approximately 3.5%. This clone was observed a few times. The germline CDR1 and CDR2 sequences are MNHEY and SMNVEV (reference sequence). V was clipped by 7 bases and J by 1 base; unmatched bases: 4. This CDR3 contains 13 residues. The rearrangement uses TRBV27 and TRBJ2-7; TRBD1 agrees at 7 bases. The receptor was isolated from a human donor in good health. Some clones in this sample may be carry-over from other donors' samples. The specimen sequenced was PBMCs. CDR3 in amino acids: CASTTQGSYEQYF. Written as DNA, the CDR3 is TGTGCCAGCACCACACAGGGGTCCTACGAGCAGTACTTC.